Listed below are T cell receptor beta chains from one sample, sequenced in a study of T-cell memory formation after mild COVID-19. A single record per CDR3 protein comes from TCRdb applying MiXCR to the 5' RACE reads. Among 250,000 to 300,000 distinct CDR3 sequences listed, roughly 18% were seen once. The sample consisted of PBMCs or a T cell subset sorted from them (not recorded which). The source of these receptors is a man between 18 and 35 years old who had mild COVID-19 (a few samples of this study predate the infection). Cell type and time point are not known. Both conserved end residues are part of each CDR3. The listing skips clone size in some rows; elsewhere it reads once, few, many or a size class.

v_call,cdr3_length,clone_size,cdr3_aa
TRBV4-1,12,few,CASSTVASPLHF
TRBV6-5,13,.,CASRQTGNEKLFF
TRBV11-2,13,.,CASSLVTYNEQFF
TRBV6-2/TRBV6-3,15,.,CASSESGGADQPQHF
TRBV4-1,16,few,CASSQRPGRIQETQYF
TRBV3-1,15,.,CASSPSDRETGELFF
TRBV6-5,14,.,CASRAGLAVYEQYF
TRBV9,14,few,CASSVGGQDYGYTF
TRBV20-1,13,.,CSARLAVSYEQYF
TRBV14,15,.,CASSNRESRRTEAFF
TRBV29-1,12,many,CSVRQGVYGYTF
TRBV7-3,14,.,CASSFRRGDNEQFF
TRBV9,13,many,CASSPRANTEAFF
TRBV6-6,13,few,CASNEVPSSEQYF
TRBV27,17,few,CASSFRAHARSTDTQYF
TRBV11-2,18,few,CASSFPASGDLSTDTQYF
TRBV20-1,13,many,CSADPGTNYGYTF
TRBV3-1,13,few,CASSQIDGGEQFF
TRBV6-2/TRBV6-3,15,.,CASSDDRVGTGELFF
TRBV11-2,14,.,CASSGGAGALAQYF
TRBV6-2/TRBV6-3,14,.,CASSYALAGGEQFF
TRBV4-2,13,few,CASSQVAWETQYF
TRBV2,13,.,CASRQGMGETQYF
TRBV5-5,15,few,CASSSGTRRFDEQFF
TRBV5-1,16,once,CASSDPQGARKSPLHF
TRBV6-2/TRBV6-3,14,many,CASSYSSGDDTQYF
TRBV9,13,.,CASSVLRTDTQYF
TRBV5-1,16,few,CASSLEASRGTGELFF
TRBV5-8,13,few,CASSKYRGFEQFF
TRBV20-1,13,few,CSAGTSGEETQYF
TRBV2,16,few,CASRAAEGRNNYGYTF
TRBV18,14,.,CASSQVPRGETQYF
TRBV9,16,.,CASSPAPSGYTDTQYF
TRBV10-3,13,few,CATARGLGPHRYF
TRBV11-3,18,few,CASSLDQGGTSSYNEQFF
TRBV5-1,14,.,CASSPGPRNTEAFF
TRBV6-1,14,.,CASTPGGHLYGYTF
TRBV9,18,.,CASSAEGGGYSGANVLTF
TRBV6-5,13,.,CASSYAAIYGYTF
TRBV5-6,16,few,CASSLGTALVQETQYF
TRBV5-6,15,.,CASSSQGLYYNEQFF
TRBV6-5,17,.,CASSYSTGTSRSDTQYF
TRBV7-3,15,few,CASSLRGGHGTEAFF
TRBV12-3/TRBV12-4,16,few,CASRGRVNSYNSPLHF
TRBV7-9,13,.,CASSRHGVDEQYF
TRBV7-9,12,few,CASSRSWGTQYF
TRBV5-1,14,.,CASSLEAGANVLTF
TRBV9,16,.,CASSVGEGQGQNIQYF
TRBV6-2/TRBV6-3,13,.,CASSYSTYYGYTF
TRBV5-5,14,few,CASSLVGRAETQYF
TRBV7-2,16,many,CASSLGPGQGGNIQYF
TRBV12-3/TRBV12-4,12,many,CASYAGGDTQYF
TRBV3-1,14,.,CASSQDRGLRGYTF
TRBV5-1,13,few,CASSPDFTNTAFF
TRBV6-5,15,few,CASRRRDRGDQPQHF
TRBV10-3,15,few,CAISEPGLGTETQYF
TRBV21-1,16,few,CASSEPLAGGPYEQYF
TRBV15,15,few,CATSRSGVRGNEQFF
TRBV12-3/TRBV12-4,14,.,CATRKGGTQETQYF